The 26 T cell receptor beta chains below come from one sample, sequenced in a study of beta chain features in type 1 diabetes. As every portion of the isolated RNA was reverse transcribed, the sequencing read expressed TCRB transcripts. Libraries were prepared by immunoSEQ multiplex PCR; TCRdb keeps only in-frame clonotypes and omits some of them. The sample holds 500,000 to 700,000 clones, around 15% seen once. Sequences were obtained from naive CD4+ T cells from blood. These receptors all stem from a man in his late teens or twenties in good health.

This clone showed up just once. The V and J genes are TRBV10-3 and TRBJ2-7, with TRBD2 matching over 12 bases. Germline V lookup: CDR1 ENHRY, CDR2 SYGVKD. J lost 5 bases, V lost 4 bases, and 6 bases had no gene match. This CDR3 is 15 amino acids long. This CDR3 reads CAISGTSGRINEQYF. Here the CDR3 DNA reads TGTGCCATCAGTGGTACTAGCGGGAGGATCAACGAGCAGTACTTC.

This clone appeared a few times. V and J are TRBV5-4 and TRBJ2-7; the D gene is possibly TRBD2 (5 bases). Germline CDR1 is SGHNT and CDR2 is YYREEE (reference sequence). CDR3 length equals 15 residues. Trimming cost V 4 bases and J 5 bases, with 19 bases left between them. CDR3 sequence: CASSVKRKVLNEQYF. CDR3 DNA: TGTGCCAGCAGCGTCAAGCGGAAGGTCTTAAACGAGCAGTACTTC.

The chain employs TRBV28 and TRBJ2-1; D call uncertain. V lost 8 bases, J lost 5 bases, and 13 bases lay in between. The germline V gene encodes CDR1 MDHEN and CDR2 SYDVKM. This CDR3 is built from 13 residues. This CDR3 is CASRYIRHNEQFF. CDR3 in DNA: TGTGCCAGCCGTTACATTAGGCACAATGAGCAGTTCTTC.

The CDR3 region has the DNA TGTGCCAGCAGCCAAGACCCAGCGGGGATCACAGATACGCAGTATTTT. This codes for CASSQDPAGITDTQYF. V usage is TRBV4-2 and J usage is TRBJ2-3, with TRBD2 identical over 7 bases. Germline V gene lookup returns CDR1 LGHNA and CDR2 YNFKEQ. CDR3 length: 16 residues. With V trimmed by 0 bases and J by 2 bases, 5 bases remained unmatched.

This clone showed up just a few times. This chain links TRBV2 with TRBJ2-2, with D unresolved. This CDR3 has 13 amino acids. V was shortened by 6 bases and J by 7 bases, with 12 bases between the two germline ends. CDR1 is SNHLY and CDR2 is FYNNEI in the germline V gene. The CDR3 sequence is CASRTVLDGELFF. The CDR3 DNA follows: TGTGCCAGCAGAACTGTTCTGGACGGGGAGCTGTTTTTT.

This clone was found a few times. V usage is TRBV7-9 and J usage is TRBJ2-7, with D unresolved. Trimming shortened V by 3 bases and J by 7 bases, and 13 bases separated the two germline ends. Germline V gene lookup returns CDR1 SEHNR and CDR2 FQNEAQ (reference sequence). CDR3 length: 13 residues. CDR3 nucleotides: TGTGCCAGCAGCTTTTCTCCATCGAGGGAGCAGTACTTC. Its translation: CASSFSPSREQYF.

The CDR3 loop reads CAWAPLDRGRSQPQHF. CDR3 DNA sequence: TGTGCCTGGGCCCCTCTAGACAGGGGACGTTCGCAGCCCCAGCATTTT. V is TRBV30 and J is TRBJ1-5; 8 nucleotides line up with TRBD1. The CDR3 is 16 residues long. The V gene end was trimmed by 5 bases and the J gene end by 7 bases; junction bases not matched to a gene: 16. CDR1 and CDR2 from the germline V gene are GTSNPN and SVGIG (reference sequence).

This chain connects TRBV4-2 to TRBJ2-3; D unclear. CDR3 size: 16 residues. Trimming stripped 5 bases from V and 0 bases from J, with 15 bases between. CDR1 is LGHNA, CDR2 YNFKEQ, per germline. The DNA of the CDR3 is TGTGCCAGCAGCGCTCTAGGTGGGCCTAGCACAGATACGCAGTATTTT. Protein: CASSALGGPSTDTQYF.

V and J are TRBV19 and TRBJ1-2; D unresolved. Looked up from germline, CDR1 is LNHDA and CDR2 is SQIVND (reference sequence). This CDR3 has 11 amino acids. Trimming shortened V by 4 bases and J by 1 base, and 1 base separated the two germline ends. The CDR3: CASSNNYGYTF. CDR3 DNA: TGTGCCAGTAGTAATAACTATGGCTACACCTTC. Drawing the rest from reference TRBV19 and TRBJ1-2, the complete variable domain is DGGITQSPKYLFRKEGQNVTLSCEQNLNHDAMYWYRQDPGQGLRLIYYSQIVNDFQKGDIAEGYSVSREKKESFPLTVTSAQKNPTAFYLCASSNNYGYTFGSGTRLTVV.

This sequence joins TRBV10-3 and TRBJ2-1, with a tentative D call TRBD2 (6 bases). V lost 6 bases and J 7 bases, leaving 16 bases between the germline ends. The length of the CDR3 is 14 residues. The germline gives CDR1 ENHRY, CDR2 SYGVKD. The CDR3: CAISSGLSRNEQFF. As DNA, the CDR3 is TGTGCCATCAGCTCAGGACTAAGTAGGAATGAGCAGTTCTTC.

The CDR3: CASSVDWRGQFIQYF. In DNA form, the CDR3 reads TGTGCCAGCAGCGTCGATTGGAGAGGACAATTCATTCAGTACTTC. This chain links TRBV9 with TRBJ2-4; a possible D gene is TRBD1 (5 bases). The germline CDR1 and CDR2 sequences are SGDLS and YYNGEE. The CDR3 length is 15 residues. V was shortened by 2 bases and J by 9 bases, with 18 bases between the two germline ends.

V is TRBV7-6 and J is TRBJ2-7; TRBD1 is a possible D gene (5 bases). V lost 4 bases and J 2 bases, leaving 12 bases between the germline ends. Germline CDR1 and CDR2: SGHVS and FNYEAQ. This CDR3 spans 14 amino acids. This chain's CDR3 is CASSSRRTTYEQYF. For the CDR3, the DNA is TGTGCCAGCAGCTCCCGAAGGACAACCTACGAGCAGTACTTC.

V gene TRBV18 combines with J gene TRBJ1-1; the match to TRBD1 covers 9 bases. The CDR3 runs 14 residues. Per the germline V gene, CDR1 is KGHSH and CDR2 is LQKENI. J gave up 0 bases and V 5 bases, and 1 base lay outside the gene matches. The CDR3 DNA reads as TGTGCCAGCTCAGGACAGGGGTTGAACACTGAAGCTTTCTTT. Translation: CASSGQGLNTEAFF.

The chain links TRBV7-9 to TRBJ2-5; possibly TRBD1 for D (6 bases). The CDR3 runs to 13 residues. The V and J ends lost 8 bases and 2 bases respectively, with 12 bases between them. Germline V gene data show CDR1 as SEHNR and CDR2 as FQNEAQ (reference sequence). For the CDR3, the DNA is TGTGCCAGCGCTTACAGGGATCAAGAGACCCAGTACTTC. It specifies CASAYRDQETQYF.

This clone occurred a few times. CDR3 coding DNA: TGCAGCGTTGCCTTGGGGGGAGGGTCCTACGAGCAGTACTTC. Translating gives CSVALGGGSYEQYF. The chain recombines TRBV29-1 with TRBJ2-7; 7 nucleotides agree with TRBD2. Germline lookup yields CDR1 SQVTM and CDR2 ANQGSEA. Trimming at V came to 4 bases and at J to 1 base, leaving 7 bases not matched to a gene. There are 14 residues in the CDR3.

This clone occurred a few times. This chain connects TRBV6-4 to TRBJ1-1; TRBD1 might be the D (6 bases). The CDR3 has 14 residues. Trimming removed 6 bases from V and 4 bases from J, with 15 bases in between. The germline V gene has CDR1 MRHNA and CDR2 SNTAGT. As DNA, the CDR3 is TGTGCCAGCAGCTCCTCGAGGGGGTCCACTGAAGCTTTCTTT. Amino acid sequence: CASSSSRGSTEAFF.

This clone was found a few times. The V call is TRBV4-3, the J call TRBJ1-2; D remains ambiguous. V was pared by 4 bases and J by 7 bases, with 19 bases between. CDR1 is LGHNA, CDR2 YSLEER, per germline. The CDR3 is 15 amino acids. CDR3 nucleotides: TGCGCCAGCAGCCCCACCCCGGAACGGGCCTTTGGCTACACCTTC. The encoded protein is CASSPTPERAFGYTF.

This chain connects TRBV2 to TRBJ2-1, with TRBD1 matching over 9 bases. The CDR3 is 15 residues long. V shed 2 bases and J 9 bases; nucleotides not matched to a gene: 8. Germline CDR1 is SNHLY and CDR2 is FYNNEI. As DNA, the CDR3 is TGTGCCAGCAGTGAACCGGGACAGGGATCAGGTGAGCAGTTCTTC. It translates to CASSEPGQGSGEQFF. Full variable domain (outside the CDR3, taken from reference TRBV2 and TRBJ2-1): EPEVTQTPSHQVTQMGQEVILRCVPISNHLYFYWYRQILGQKVEFLVSFYNNEISEKSEIFDDQFSVERPDGSNFTLKIRSTKLEDSAMYFCASSEPGQGSGEQFFGPGTRLTVL.

This clone was recorded many times. The V call is TRBV23-1, the J call TRBJ2-1; weak D call: TRBD1 (6 bases). TRBV23-1 is noted as an ORF with a role that remains uncertain. V was shortened by 7 bases and J by 10 bases, with 14 bases between the two germline ends. The CDR3 is 12 amino acids. The CDR3 here is CASTLGRGEQFF. The CDR3 DNA follows: TGCGCCAGCACCTTGGGAAGGGGGGAGCAGTTCTTC.

Only a few counts were recorded for this clone. Other DNA sequences within the sample encode an identical CDR3. The chain joins TRBV7-9 to TRBJ2-1; D perhaps matches TRBD2 (5 bases). Germline V gene data show CDR1 as SEHNR and CDR2 as FQNEAQ (reference sequence). The CDR3 is 15 residues long. V was cut by 3 bases and J by 0 bases, with 9 bases left in between. The DNA of the CDR3 is TGTGCCAGCAGCTTGGACCGGGGCTCCTACAATGAGCAGTTCTTC. This translates into CASSLDRGSYNEQFF.

In its sample, this clone was seen a few times. The chain carries TRBV10-3 and TRBJ1-1; D unresolved. The CDR3 sequence is 13 residues long. V gave up 5 bases and J gave up 1 base, with 8 bases separating them. The V gene's germline CDR1 is ENHRY and CDR2 SYGVKD. The CDR3: CAISPLTNTEAFF. The CDR3 DNA follows: TGTGCCATCAGTCCCCTGACGAACACTGAAGCTTTCTTT.

This chain links TRBV9 with TRBJ1-6; D is unclear. Trimming shortened V by 4 bases and J by 0 bases, and 17 bases separated the two germline ends. This CDR3 is 18 amino acids long. CDR1 SGDLS and CDR2 YYNGEE come from the germline V gene. CDR3 in DNA: TGTGCCAGCAGCCCCCAGACTGTATTGAGCTCCTATAATTCACCCCTCCACTTT. This translates into CASSPQTVLSSYNSPLHF.

This clone was seen a handful of times. This sequence joins TRBV18 and TRBJ2-7, with 8 bases that match TRBD1. Germline CDR1 reads KGHSH; CDR2 reads LQKENI. The CDR3 contains 15 residues. After removal of 5 bases from V and 5 bases from J, the junction contained 11 bases not matched to a gene. The CDR3 is CASSFRTGSENEQYF. DNA for the CDR3: TGTGCCAGCTCATTTCGGACAGGGAGTGAAAACGAGCAGTACTTC.

The chain carries TRBV4-2 and TRBJ1-1; perhaps TRBD1 as D (6 bases). Trimming stripped 0 bases from V and 7 bases from J, with 12 bases between. Germline V gives CDR1 LGHNA, CDR2 YNFKEQ. The CDR3 loop spans 14 amino acids. The CDR3 spells CASSQDLRQVEAFF. The CDR3 DNA follows: TGTGCCAGCAGCCAAGATCTTCGACAGGTTGAAGCTTTCTTT.

This clone came up a few times. The chain recombines TRBV30 with TRBJ2-1; a weak D match, TRBD2 (6 bases). V lost 0 bases to trimming and J lost 7 bases, with 22 bases between them. This CDR3 comprises 17 residues. Germline V lookup: CDR1 GTSNPN, CDR2 SVGIG (reference sequence). The CDR3: CAWSVRGRMAGRNEQFF. DNA for the CDR3: TGTGCCTGGAGTGTACGAGGTAGGATGGCAGGGAGGAATGAGCAGTTCTTC.

This clone was counted only a few times. The V and J genes are TRBV19 and TRBJ2-3; D assignment may be TRBD1 or TRBD2 (5 bases each). This CDR3 has 15 residues. V was shortened by 3 bases and J by 0 bases, with 10 bases between the two germline ends. Looked up from germline, CDR1 is LNHDA and CDR2 is SQIVND (reference sequence). DNA for the CDR3: TGTGCCAGTAGTATTAGAGGGACCAGCACAGATACGCAGTATTTT. Protein sequence: CASSIRGTSTDTQYF.